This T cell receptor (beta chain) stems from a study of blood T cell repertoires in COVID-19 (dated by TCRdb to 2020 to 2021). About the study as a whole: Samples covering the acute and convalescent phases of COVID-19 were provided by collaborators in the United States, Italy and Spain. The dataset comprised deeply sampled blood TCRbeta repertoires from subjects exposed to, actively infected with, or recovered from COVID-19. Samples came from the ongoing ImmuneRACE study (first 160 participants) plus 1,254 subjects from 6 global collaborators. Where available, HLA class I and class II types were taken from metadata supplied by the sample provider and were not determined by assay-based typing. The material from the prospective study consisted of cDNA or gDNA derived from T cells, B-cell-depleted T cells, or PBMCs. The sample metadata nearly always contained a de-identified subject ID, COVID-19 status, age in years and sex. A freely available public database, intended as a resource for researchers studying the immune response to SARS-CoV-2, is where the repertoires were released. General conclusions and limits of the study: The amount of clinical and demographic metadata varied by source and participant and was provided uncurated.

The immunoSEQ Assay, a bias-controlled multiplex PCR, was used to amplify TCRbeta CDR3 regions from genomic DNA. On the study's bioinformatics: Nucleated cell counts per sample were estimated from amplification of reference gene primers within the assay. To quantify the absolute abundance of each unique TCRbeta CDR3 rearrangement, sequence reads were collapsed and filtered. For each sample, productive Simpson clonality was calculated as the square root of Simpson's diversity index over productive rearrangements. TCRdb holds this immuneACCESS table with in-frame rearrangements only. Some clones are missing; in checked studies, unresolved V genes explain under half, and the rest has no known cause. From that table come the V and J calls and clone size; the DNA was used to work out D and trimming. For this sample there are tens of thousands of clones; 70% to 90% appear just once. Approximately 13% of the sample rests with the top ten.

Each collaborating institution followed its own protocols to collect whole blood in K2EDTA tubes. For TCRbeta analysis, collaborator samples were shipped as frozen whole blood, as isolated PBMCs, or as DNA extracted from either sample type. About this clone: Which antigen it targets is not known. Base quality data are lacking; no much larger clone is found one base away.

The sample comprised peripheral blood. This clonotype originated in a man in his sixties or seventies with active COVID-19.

The CDR3 region: CASSLGPDWNTEAFF. The nucleotides read TGTGCCAGCAGTTTGGGGCCAGACTGGAACACTGAAGCTTTCTTT. Here the chain combines TRBV28 and TRBJ1-1; a tentative D match to TRBD1 spans 5 bases. The germline V gene sets CDR1 to MDHEN and CDR2 to SYDVKM. The CDR3 runs 15 amino acids, cysteine and phenylalanine included. The DNA shown is the 45-base CDR3, in frame from base 1. The V end loses 3 bases and the J end loses 1 base, and a stretch of 12 bases separates them.